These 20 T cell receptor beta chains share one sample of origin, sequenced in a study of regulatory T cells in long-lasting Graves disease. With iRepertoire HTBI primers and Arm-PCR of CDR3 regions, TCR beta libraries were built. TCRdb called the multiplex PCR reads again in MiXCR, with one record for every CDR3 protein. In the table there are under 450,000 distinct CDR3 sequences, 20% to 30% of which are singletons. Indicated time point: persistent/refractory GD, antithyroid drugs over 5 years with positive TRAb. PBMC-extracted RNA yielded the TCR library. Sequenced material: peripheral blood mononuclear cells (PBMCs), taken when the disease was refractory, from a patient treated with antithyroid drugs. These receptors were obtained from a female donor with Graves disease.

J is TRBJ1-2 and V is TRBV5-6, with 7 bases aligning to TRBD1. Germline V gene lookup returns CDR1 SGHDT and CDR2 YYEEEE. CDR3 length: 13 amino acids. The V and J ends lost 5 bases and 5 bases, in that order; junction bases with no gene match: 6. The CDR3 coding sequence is TGTGCCAGCAGACCGGGGACAGAGTATGGCTACACCTTC. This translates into CASRPGTEYGYTF.

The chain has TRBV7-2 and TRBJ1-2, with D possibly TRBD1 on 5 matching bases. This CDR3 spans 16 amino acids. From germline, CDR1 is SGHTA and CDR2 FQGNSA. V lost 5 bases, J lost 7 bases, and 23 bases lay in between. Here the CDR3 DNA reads TGTGCCAGCAGCCCCAACGGCAGGGCGGTGTTAGGTGGCTACACCTTC. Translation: CASSPNGRAVLGGYTF. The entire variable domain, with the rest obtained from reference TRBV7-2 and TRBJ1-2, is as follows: GAGVSQSPSNKVTEKGKDVELRCDPISGHTALYWYRQSLGQGLEFLIYFQGNSAPDKSGLPSDRFSAERTGGSVSTLTIQRTQQEDSAVYLCASSPNGRAVLGGYTFGSGTRLTVV.

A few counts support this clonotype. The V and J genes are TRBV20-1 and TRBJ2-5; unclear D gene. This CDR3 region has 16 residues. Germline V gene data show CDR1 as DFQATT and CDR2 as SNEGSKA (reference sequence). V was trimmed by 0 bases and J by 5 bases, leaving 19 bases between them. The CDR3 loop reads CSARDKAGLMLETQYF. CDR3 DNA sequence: TGCAGTGCTAGAGACAAGGCAGGCTTGATGTTGGAGACCCAGTACTTC.

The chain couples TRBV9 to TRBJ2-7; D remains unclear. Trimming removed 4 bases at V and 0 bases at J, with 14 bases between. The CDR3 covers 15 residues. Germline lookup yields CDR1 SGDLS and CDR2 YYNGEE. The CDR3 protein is CASSSSPDLSYEQYF. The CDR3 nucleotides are TGTGCCAGCAGCTCTTCCCCGGACCTCTCCTACGAGCAGTACTTC.

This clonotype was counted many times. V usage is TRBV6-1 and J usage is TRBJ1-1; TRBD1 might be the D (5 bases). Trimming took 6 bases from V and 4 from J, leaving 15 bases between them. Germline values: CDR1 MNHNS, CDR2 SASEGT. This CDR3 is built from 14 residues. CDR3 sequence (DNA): TGTGCCAGCAGCTTCAACCAGGGACCCACTGAAGCTTTCTTT. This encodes CASSFNQGPTEAFF.

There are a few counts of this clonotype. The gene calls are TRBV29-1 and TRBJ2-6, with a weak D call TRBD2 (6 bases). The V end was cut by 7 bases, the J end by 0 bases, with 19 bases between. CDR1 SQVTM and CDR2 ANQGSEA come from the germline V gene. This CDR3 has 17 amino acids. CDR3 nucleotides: TGCAGCGCCCGGGCGGAGGGGCAGGACTCTGGGGCCAACGTCCTGACTTTC. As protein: CSARAEGQDSGANVLTF.

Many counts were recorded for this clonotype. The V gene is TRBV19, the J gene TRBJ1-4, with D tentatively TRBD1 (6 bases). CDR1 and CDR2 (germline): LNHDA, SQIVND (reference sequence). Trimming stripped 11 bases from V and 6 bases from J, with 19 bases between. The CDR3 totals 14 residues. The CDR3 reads CASMGAGAYEKLFF. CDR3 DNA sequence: TGTGCCTCCATGGGTGCAGGGGCGTATGAAAAACTGTTTTTT. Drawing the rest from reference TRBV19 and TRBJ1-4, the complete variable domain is DGGITQSPKYLFRKEGQNVTLSCEQNLNHDAMYWYRQDPGQGLRLIYYSQIVNDFQKGDIAEGYSVSREKKESFPLTVTSAQKNPTAFYLCASMGAGAYEKLFFGSGTQLSVL.

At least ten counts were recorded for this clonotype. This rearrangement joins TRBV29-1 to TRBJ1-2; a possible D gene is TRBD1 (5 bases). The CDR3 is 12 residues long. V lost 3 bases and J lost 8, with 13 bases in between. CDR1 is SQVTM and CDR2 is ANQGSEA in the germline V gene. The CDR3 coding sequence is TGCAGCGTTGAGAGGAGGGGAGTAGGCTACACCTTC. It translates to CSVERRGVGYTF.

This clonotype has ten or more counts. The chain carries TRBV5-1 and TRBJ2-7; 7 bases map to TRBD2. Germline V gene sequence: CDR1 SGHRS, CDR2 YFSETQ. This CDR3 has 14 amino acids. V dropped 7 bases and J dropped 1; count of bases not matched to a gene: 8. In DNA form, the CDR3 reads TGCGCCAGCTCCCGGGGAGCGGGGTCCTACGAGCAGTACTTC. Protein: CASSRGAGSYEQYF.

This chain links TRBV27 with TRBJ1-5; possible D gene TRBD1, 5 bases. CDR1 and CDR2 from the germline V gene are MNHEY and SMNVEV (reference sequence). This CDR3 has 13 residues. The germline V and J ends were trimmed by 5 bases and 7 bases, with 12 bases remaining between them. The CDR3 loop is CASSHGGGQPQHF. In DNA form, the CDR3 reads TGTGCCAGCAGTCACGGGGGAGGGCAGCCCCAGCATTTT.

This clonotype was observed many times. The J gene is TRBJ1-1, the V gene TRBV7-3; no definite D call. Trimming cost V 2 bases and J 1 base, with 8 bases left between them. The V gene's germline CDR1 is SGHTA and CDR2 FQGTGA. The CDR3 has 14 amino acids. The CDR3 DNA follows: TGTGCCAGCAGCTTAGAACCAGGGAACACTGAAGCTTTCTTT. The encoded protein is CASSLEPGNTEAFF.

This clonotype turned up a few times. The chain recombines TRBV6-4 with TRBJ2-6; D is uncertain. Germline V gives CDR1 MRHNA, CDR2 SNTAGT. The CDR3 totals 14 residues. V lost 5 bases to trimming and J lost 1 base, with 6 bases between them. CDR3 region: CASSQKSGANVLTF. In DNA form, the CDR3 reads TGTGCCAGCAGTCAAAAGTCTGGGGCCAACGTCCTGACTTTC.

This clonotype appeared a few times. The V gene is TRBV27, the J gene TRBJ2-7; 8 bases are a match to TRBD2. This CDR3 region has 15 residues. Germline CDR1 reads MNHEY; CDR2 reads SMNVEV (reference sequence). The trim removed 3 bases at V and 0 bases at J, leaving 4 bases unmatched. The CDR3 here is CASSFLAGGSYEQYF. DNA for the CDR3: TGTGCCAGCAGTTTTCTTGCGGGGGGCTCCTACGAGCAGTACTTC.

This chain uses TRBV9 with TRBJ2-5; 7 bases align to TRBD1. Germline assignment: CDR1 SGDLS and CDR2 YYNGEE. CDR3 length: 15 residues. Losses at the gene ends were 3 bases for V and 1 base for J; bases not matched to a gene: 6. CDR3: CASSGHPGGQETQYF. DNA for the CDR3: TGTGCCAGCAGCGGCCACCCAGGGGGCCAAGAGACCCAGTACTTC.

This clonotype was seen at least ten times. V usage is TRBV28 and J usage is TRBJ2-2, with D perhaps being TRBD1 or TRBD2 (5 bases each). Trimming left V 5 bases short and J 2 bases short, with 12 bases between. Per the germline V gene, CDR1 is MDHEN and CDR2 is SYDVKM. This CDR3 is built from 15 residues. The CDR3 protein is CASSTGTVNTGELFF. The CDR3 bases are TGTGCCAGCAGTACCGGGACGGTTAACACCGGGGAGCTGTTTTTT.

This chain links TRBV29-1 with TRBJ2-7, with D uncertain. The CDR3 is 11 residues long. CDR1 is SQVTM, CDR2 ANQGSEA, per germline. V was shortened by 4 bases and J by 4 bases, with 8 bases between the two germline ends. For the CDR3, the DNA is TGCAGCGTTGTTAGAGAATACGAGCAGTACTTC. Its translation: CSVVREYEQYF.

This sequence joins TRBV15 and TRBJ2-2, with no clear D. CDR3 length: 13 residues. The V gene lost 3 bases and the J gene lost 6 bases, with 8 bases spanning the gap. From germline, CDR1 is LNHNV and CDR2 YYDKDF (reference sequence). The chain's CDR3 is CATSRRAAGELFF. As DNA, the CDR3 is TGTGCCACCAGCAGGAGAGCTGCCGGGGAGCTGTTTTTT.

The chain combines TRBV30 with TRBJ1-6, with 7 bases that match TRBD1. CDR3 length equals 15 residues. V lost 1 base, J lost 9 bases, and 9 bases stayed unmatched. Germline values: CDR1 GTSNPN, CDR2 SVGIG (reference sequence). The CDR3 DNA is TGTGCCTGGAGTGCCCTTCCAGGACAGGCTTCACCCCTCCACTTT. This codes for CAWSALPGQASPLHF.

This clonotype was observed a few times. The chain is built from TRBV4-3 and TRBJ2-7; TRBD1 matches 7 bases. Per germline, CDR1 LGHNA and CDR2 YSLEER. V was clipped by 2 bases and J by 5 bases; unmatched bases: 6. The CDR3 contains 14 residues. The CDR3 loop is CASSQPGTANEQYF. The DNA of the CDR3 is TGCGCCAGCAGCCAACCCGGGACAGCCAACGAGCAGTACTTC.

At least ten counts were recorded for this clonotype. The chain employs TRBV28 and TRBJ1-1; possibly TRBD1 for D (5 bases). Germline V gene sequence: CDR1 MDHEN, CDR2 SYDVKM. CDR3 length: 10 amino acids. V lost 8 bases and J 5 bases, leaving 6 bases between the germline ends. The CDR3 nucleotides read TGTGCCAGCCGACAGACTGAAGCTTTCTTT. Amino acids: CASRQTEAFF.